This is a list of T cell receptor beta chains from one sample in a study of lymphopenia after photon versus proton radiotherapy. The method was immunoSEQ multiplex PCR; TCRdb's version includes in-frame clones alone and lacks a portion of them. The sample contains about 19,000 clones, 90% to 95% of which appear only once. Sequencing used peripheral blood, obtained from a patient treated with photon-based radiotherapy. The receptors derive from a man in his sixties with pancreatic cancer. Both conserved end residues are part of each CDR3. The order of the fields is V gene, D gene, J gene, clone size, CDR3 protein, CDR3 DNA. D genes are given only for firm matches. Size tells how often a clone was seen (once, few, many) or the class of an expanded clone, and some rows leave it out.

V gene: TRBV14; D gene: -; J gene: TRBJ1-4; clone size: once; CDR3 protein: CASSPLDSVSNEKLFF; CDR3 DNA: TGTGCCAGCAGCCCGTTGGACAGCGTCTCTAATGAAAAACTGTTTTTT
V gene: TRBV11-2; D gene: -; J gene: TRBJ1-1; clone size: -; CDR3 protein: CASSRGVNTEAFF; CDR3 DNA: TGTGCCAGCAGCCGAGGGGTGAACACTGAAGCTTTCTTT
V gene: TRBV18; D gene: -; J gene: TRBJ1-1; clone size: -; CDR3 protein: CASSPGLRENTEAFF; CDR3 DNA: TGTGCCAGCTCACCAGGTTTGAGGGAGAACACTGAAGCTTTCTTT
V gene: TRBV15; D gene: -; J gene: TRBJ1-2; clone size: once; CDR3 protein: CATSRELRTTPGGYTF; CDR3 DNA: TGTGCCACCAGCAGAGAACTCCGGACGACGCCAGGAGGCTACACCTTC
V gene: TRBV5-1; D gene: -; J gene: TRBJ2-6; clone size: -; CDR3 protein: CASGRDPPSGANVLTF; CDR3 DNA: TGCGCCAGCGGCCGGGACCCACCCTCTGGGGCCAACGTCCTGACTTTC
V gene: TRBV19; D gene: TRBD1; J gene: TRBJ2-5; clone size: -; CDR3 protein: CASSVDRVETQYF; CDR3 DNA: TGTGCCAGTAGTGTCGACAGGGTCGAGACCCAGTACTTC
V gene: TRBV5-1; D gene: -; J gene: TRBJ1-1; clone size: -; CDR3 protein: CASSLGHRDHTEAFF; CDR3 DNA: TGCGCCAGCAGCTTGGGACACAGGGACCACACTGAAGCTTTCTTT
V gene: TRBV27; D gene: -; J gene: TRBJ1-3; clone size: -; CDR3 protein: CASRAGLNSGNTIYF; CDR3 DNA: TGTGCCAGCAGAGCGGGCCTAAACTCTGGAAACACCATATATTTT
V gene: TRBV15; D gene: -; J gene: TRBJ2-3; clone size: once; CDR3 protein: CATSFRTDTQYF; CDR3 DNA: TGTGCCACCAGTTTCCGCACAGATACGCAGTATTTT
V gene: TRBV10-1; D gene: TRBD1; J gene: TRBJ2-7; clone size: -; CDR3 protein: CASSEASGQANEQYF; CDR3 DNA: TGCGCCAGCAGTGAGGCGTCAGGACAGGCCAACGAGCAGTACTTC
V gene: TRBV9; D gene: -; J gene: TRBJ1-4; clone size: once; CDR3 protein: CASSVQGIGEKLFF; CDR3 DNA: TGTGCCAGCAGCGTACAGGGGATCGGGGAAAAACTGTTTTTT
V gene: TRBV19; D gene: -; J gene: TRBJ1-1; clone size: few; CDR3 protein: CASSIKSVSSNTEAFF; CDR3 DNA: TGTGCCAGTAGTATCAAGTCAGTCAGCTCGAACACTGAAGCTTTCTTT
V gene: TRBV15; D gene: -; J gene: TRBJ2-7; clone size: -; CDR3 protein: CATSRDSVGNEQYF; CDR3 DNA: TGTGCCACCAGCAGAGATAGTGTAGGGAACGAGCAGTACTTC
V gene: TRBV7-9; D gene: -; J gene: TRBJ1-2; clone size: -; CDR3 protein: CASSPRPLGGAEANYGYTF; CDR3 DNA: TGTGCCAGCAGCCCCCGCCCGCTCGGGGGCGCCGAGGCTAACTATGGCTACACCTTC
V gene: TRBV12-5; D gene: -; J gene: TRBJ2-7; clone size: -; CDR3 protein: CASGLSPGRMTYEQYF; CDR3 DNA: TGTGCTAGTGGTTTGTCGCCGGGACGGATGACCTACGAGCAGTACTTC
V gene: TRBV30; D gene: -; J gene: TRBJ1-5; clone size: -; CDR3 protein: CAWSVRGRGGNQPQHF; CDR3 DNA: TGTGCCTGGAGTGTAAGGGGCAGGGGAGGCAATCAGCCCCAGCATTTT
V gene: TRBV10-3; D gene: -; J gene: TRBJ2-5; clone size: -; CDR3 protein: CAISESRAQETQYF; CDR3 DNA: TGTGCCATCAGTGAGTCGAGGGCGCAAGAGACCCAGTACTTC
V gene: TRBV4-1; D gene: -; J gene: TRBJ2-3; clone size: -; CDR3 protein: CASSQVPISTDTQYF; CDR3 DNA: TGCGCCAGCAGCCAAGTTCCGATCAGCACAGATACGCAGTATTTT
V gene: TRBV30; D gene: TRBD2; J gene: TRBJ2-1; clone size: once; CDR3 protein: CAWSTRGASGEFF; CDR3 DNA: TGTGCCTGGAGTACAAGGGGGGCTAGCGGGGAGTTCTTC
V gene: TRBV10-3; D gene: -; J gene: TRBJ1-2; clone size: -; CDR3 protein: CAISESGQGNYGYTF; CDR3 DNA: TGTGCCATCAGTGAGTCGGGCCAGGGGAACTATGGCTACACCTTC
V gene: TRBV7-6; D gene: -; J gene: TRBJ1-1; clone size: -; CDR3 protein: CASSLTAATEAFF; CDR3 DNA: TGTGCCAGCAGCTTAACAGCGGCCACTGAAGCTTTCTTT
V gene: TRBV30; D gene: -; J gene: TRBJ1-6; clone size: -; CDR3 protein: CAWSSTDFYSPLHF; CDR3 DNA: TGTGCCTGGAGCTCGACGGATTTTTATTCACCCCTCCACTTT
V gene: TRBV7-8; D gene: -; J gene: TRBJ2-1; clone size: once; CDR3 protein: CASSLVGAWGYNEQFF; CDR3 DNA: TGTGCCAGCAGCTTAGTGGGGGCGTGGGGGTACAATGAGCAGTTCTTC
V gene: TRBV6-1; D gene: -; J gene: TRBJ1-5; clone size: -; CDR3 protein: CASSEGPVSNQPQHF; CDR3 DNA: TGTGCCAGCAGTGAAGGGCCAGTTAGCAATCAGCCCCAGCATTTT
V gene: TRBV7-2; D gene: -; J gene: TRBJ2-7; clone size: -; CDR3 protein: CASSSQGWPEQYF; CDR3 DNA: TGTGCCAGCAGCTCACAGGGTTGGCCCGAGCAGTACTTC
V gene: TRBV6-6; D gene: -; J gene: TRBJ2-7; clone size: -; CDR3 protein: CASRHRDSYEQYF; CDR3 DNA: TGTGCCAGCAGGCACAGAGACTCCTACGAGCAGTACTTC
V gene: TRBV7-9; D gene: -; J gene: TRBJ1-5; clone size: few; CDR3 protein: CASSPQEGGNQPQHF; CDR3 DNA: TGTGCCAGCAGCCCACAGGAGGGGGGCAATCAGCCCCAGCATTTT
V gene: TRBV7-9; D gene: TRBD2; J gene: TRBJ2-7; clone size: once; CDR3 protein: CASSFGGNGALLTYEQYF; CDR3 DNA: TGTGCCAGCAGCTTCGGGGGGAACGGGGCGCTTCTTACCTACGAGCAGTACTTC
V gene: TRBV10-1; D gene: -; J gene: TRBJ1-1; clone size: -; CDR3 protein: CASSDGQGANTEAFF; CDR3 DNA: TGCGCCAGCAGTGATGGCCAGGGAGCGAACACTGAAGCTTTCTTT
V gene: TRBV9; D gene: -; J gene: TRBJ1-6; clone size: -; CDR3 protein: CASSAESGYNSPLHF; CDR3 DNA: TGTGCCAGCAGCGCGGAGTCAGGGTACAATTCACCCCTCCACTTT